The sequence of this TCR beta chain was determined in a study of cytomegalovirus exposure and HLA in healthy donors. After removal of 3 bases from V and 7 bases from J, the junction contained 7 bases not matched to a gene. The CDR3 runs to 17 residues. CDR1 MGHRA and CDR2 YSYEKL come from the germline V gene. 60 Vbeta and 13 Jbeta primers were used in PCR. Sequenced by immunoSEQ multiplex PCR; TCRdb stores in-frame clones only, minus some. The table shows over 150,000 clones, with over 70% occurring only once. This receptor was obtained from a woman aged 25-40 years in good health and CMV-seronegative. The chain has TRBV4-1 and TRBJ2-2; 14 positions match TRBD2. Specimen: PBMCs. Written as DNA, the CDR3 is TGCGCCAGCAGCCAGGGACTAGCGGGAGTTTTCGGCGGGGAGCTGTTTTTT. Translated, it gives CASSQGLAGVFGGELFF.